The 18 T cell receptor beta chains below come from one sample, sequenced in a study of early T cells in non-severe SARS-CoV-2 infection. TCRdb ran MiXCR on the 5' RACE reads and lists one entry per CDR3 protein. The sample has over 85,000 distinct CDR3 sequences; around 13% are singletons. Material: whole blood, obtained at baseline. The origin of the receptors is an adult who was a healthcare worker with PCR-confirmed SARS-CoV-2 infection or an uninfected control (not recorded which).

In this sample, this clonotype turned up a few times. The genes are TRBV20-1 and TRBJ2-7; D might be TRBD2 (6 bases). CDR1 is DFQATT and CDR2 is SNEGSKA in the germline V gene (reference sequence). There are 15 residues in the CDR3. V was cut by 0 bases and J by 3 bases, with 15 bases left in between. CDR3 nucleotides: TGCAGTGCTAGAGAGCAGGAGGGGCCTAGCTACGAGCAGTACTTC. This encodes CSAREQEGPSYEQYF.

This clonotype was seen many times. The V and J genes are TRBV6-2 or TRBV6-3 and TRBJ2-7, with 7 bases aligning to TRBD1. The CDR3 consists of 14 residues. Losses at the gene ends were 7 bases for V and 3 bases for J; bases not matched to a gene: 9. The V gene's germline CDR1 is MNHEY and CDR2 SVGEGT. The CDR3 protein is CASNPTGLDYEQYF. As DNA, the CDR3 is TGTGCCAGCAACCCGACAGGGTTAGACTACGAGCAGTACTTC.

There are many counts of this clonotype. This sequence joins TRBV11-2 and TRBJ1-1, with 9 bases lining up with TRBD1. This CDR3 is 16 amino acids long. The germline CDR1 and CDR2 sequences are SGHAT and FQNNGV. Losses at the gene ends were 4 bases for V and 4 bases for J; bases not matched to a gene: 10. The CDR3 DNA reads TGTGCCAGCAGCTCACCCGGGACAGGGAATAGCACTGAAGCTTTCTTT. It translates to CASSSPGTGNSTEAFF.

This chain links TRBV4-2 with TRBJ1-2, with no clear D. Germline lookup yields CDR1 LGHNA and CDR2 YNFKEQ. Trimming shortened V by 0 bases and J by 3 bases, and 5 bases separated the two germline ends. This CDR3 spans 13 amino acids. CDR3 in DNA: TGTGCCAGCAGCCAAGATGCAGACTATGGCTACACCTTC. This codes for CASSQDADYGYTF.

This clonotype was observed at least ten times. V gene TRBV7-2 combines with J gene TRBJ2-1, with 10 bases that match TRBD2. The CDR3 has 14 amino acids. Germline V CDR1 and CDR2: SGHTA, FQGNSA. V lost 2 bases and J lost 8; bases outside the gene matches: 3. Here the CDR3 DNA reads TGTGCCAGCAGCTTATCCCTAGCGGGAGATGAGCAGTTCTTC. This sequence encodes CASSLSLAGDEQFF. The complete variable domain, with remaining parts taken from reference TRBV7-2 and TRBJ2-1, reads GAGVSQSPSNKVTEKGKDVELRCDPISGHTALYWYRQSLGQGLEFLIYFQGNSAPDKSGLPSDRFSAERTGGSVSTLTIQRTQQEDSAVYLCASSLSLAGDEQFFGPGTRLTVL.

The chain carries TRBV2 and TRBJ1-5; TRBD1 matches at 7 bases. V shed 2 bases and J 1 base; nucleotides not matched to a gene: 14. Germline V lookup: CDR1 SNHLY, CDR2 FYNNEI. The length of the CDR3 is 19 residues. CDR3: CASSEYRGFRVLSNQPQHF. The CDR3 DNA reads TGTGCCAGCAGTGAATACAGGGGATTTAGGGTATTAAGCAATCAGCCCCAGCATTTT.

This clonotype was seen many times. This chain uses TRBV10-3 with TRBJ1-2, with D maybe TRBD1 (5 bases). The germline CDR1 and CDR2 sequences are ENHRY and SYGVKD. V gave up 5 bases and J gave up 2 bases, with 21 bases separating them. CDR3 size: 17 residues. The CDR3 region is CAISQTVLKRENYGYTF. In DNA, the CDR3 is TGTGCCATCAGTCAGACAGTACTCAAACGCGAAAACTATGGCTACACCTTC.

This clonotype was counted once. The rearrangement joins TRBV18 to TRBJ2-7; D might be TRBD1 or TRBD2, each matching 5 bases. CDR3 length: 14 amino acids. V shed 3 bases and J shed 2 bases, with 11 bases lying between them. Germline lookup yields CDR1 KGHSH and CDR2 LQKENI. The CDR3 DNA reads TGTGCCAGCTCACCCGGGACGCACACCTACGAGCAGTACTTC. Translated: CASSPGTHTYEQYF.

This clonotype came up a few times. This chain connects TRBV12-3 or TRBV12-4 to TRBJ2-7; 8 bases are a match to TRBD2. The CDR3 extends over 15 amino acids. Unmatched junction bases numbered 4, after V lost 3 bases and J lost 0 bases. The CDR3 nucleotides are TGTGCCAGCAGTTTCGGCGGGGGGTCCTCCTACGAGCAGTACTTC. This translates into CASSFGGGSSYEQYF.

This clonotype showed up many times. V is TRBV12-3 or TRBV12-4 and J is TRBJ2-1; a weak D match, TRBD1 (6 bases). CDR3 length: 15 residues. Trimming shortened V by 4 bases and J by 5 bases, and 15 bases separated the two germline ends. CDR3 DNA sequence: TGTGCCAGCAGTTCCCACGGGACACCTGACAATGAGCAGTTCTTC. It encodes CASSSHGTPDNEQFF.

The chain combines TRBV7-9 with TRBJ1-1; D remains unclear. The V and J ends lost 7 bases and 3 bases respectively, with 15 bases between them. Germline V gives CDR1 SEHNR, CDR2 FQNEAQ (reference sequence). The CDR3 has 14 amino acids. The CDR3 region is CASNPPSGYTEAFF. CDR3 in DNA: TGTGCCAGCAACCCCCCGTCGGGTTACACTGAAGCTTTCTTT.

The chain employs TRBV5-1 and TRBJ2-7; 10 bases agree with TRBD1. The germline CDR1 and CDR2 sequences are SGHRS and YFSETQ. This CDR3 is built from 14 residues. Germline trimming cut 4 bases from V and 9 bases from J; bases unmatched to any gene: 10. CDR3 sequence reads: CASSPGTGDFGQYF. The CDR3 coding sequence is TGCGCCAGCAGCCCCGGGACAGGGGATTTCGGGCAGTACTTC.

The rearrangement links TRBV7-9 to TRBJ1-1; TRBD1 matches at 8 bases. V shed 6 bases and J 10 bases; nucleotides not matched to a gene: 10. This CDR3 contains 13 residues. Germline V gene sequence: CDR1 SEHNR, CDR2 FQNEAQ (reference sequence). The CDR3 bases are TGTGCCAGCAGTCCTGACAGGGGAAGGGTAGCTTTCTTT. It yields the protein CASSPDRGRVAFF.

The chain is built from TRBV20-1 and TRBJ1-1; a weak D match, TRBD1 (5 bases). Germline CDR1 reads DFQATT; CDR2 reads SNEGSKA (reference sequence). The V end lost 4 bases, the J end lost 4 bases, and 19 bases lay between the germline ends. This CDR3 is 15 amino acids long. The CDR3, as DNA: TGCAGTGCTAATAACGCAGGGAGGGCAGGCACTGAAGCTTTCTTT. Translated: CSANNAGRAGTEAFF.

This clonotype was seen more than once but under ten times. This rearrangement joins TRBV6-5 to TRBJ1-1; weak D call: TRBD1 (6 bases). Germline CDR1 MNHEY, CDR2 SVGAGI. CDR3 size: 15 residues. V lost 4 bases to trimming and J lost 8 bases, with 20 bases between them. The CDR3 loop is CASSFAGVAAREAFF. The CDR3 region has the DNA TGTGCCAGCAGTTTTGCAGGGGTCGCCGCAAGAGAAGCTTTCTTT.

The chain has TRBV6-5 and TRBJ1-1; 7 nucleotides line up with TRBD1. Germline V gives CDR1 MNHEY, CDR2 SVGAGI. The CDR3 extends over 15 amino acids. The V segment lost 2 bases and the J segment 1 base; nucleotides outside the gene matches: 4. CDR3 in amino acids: CASSYGTARNTEAFF. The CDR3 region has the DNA TGTGCCAGCAGTTACGGGACAGCTAGGAACACTGAAGCTTTCTTT.

The CDR3 sequence is CASSLDFFASGANVLTF. The CDR3 DNA follows: TGTGCCAGCAGCTTAGATTTTTTCGCCTCTGGGGCCAACGTCCTGACTTTC. The chain couples TRBV11-2 to TRBJ2-6, with D unresolved. Germline lookup yields CDR1 SGHAT and CDR2 FQNNGV. V was clipped by 0 bases and J by 0 bases, with 9 bases between them. This CDR3 comprises 17 residues.

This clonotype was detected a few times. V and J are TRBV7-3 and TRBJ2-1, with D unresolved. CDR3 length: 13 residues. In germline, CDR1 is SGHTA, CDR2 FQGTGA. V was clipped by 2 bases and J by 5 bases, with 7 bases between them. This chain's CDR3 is CASSLWSHNEQFF. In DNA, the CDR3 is TGTGCCAGCAGCTTATGGAGCCACAATGAGCAGTTCTTC.